These 24 T cell receptor beta chains came from one sample sequenced in a study of OX40 agonist ivuxolimab in advanced cancers. Profiling relied on immunoSEQ multiplex PCR, and the TCRdb table lists in-frame clones only, not all of them. The sample has 35,000 to 40,000 clones, about 80% seen once. The sequences come from CD4+ or CD8+ T cells sorted from blood, collected in a trial of the OX40 agonist ivuxolimab. These receptors all come from an adult with an advanced solid tumor such as melanoma, head and neck, liver or kidney cancer.

V usage is TRBV6-6 and J usage is TRBJ2-7, with D maybe TRBD1 (5 bases). V was shortened by 3 bases and J by 5 bases, with 11 bases between the two germline ends. This CDR3 comprises 13 residues. Germline V CDR1 and CDR2: MNHNY, SVGAGI (reference sequence). The CDR3 loop reads CASSYSGHHEQYF. The CDR3 region has the DNA TGTGCCAGCAGTTATTCCGGACACCACGAGCAGTACTTC.

The chain joins TRBV12-5 to TRBJ2-5, with 7 bases matching TRBD1. Germline CDR1 LGHNT, CDR2 FRNRAP. J was trimmed by 1 base and V by 2 bases; bases with no gene match: 7. The CDR3 is made up of 16 amino acids. The CDR3 DNA is TGTGCTAGTGGTTTGTCCCGGACAGGTACCCAAGAGACCCAGTACTTC. Translated: CASGLSRTGTQETQYF.

The CDR3 sequence: CASTSQDEQFF. CDR3 coding DNA: TGTGCCAGCACTAGCCAGGATGAGCAGTTCTTC. This sequence joins TRBV27 and TRBJ2-1; D is possibly TRBD2 (5 bases). CDR1 and CDR2 (germline): MNHEY, SMNVEV (reference sequence). V lost 7 bases and J lost 8, with 9 bases in between. This CDR3 contains 11 residues.

The CDR3 protein is CATSRDFGGGQPQHF. The CDR3 DNA reads TGTGCCACCAGCAGAGATTTTGGGGGCGGACAGCCCCAGCATTTT. J is TRBJ1-5 and V is TRBV15, with D perhaps matching TRBD1 (6 bases). Germline CDR1 is LNHNV and CDR2 is YYDKDF (reference sequence). Trimming cost V 0 bases and J 7 bases, with 13 bases left between them. The CDR3 sequence is 15 residues long.

CDR3 sequence (DNA): TGTGCCAGTAGTCTCAGGGGGCAAAGGGGCAATCAGCCCCAGCATTTT. Protein sequence: CASSLRGQRGNQPQHF. The rearrangement links TRBV19 to TRBJ1-5; 8 bases line up with TRBD1. The CDR3 runs to 16 residues. The J segment lost 2 bases and the V segment lost 5 bases, leaving 8 bases of the junction unmatched. Germline V gene lookup returns CDR1 LNHDA and CDR2 SQIVND (reference sequence).

The DNA for the CDR3 is TGTGCCAGCAGTTCACAGGGAACGACGAACACCGGGGAGCTGTTTTTT. Amino acid sequence: CASSSQGTTNTGELFF. The rearrangement joins TRBV2 to TRBJ2-2, with TRBD1 as a possible D gene (6 bases). Per the germline V gene, CDR1 is SNHLY and CDR2 is FYNNEI. V lost 5 bases and J lost 0, with 13 bases in between. The length of the CDR3 is 16 residues.

The chain uses TRBV19 and TRBJ1-1; 9 nucleotides align to TRBD1. The junction had 3 bases not matched to a gene; V was cut back by 8 bases and J by 5 bases. This CDR3 region has 12 residues. CDR1 and CDR2 (germline): LNHDA, SQIVND (reference sequence). CDR3 bases: TGTGCCAGTGGACAGGGGATAACTGAAGCTTTCTTT. Protein sequence: CASGQGITEAFF.

The count of this clone is one. The rearrangement joins TRBV19 to TRBJ2-7; either TRBD1 or TRBD2 may supply D (6 bases each). Trimming took off 3 bases at V and 4 bases at J, with 16 bases between the two ends. Germline V gene data show CDR1 as LNHDA and CDR2 as SQIVND (reference sequence). The length of the CDR3 is 15 residues. The CDR3 DNA sequence: TGTGCCAGTAGTATCCCCCCCCCGGGGGCTTACGAGCAGTACTTC. As protein: CASSIPPPGAYEQYF. The whole variable domain, filled in from reference TRBV19 and TRBJ2-7, reads DGGITQSPKYLFRKEGQNVTLSCEQNLNHDAMYWYRQDPGQGLRLIYYSQIVNDFQKGDIAEGYSVSREKKESFPLTVTSAQKNPTAFYLCASSIPPPGAYEQYFGPGTRLTVT.

The rearrangement joins TRBV2 to TRBJ1-4; D not resolved. CDR3 length: 13 amino acids. V was trimmed by 4 bases and J by 4 bases, leaving 7 bases between them. The germline V gene has CDR1 SNHLY and CDR2 FYNNEI. The CDR3 nucleotides are TGTGCCAGCAGTGTTAACCTTAATGAAAAACTGTTTTTT. It is translated as CASSVNLNEKLFF.

This clone was observed a few times. V is TRBV11-3 and J is TRBJ2-1; 10 nucleotides match TRBD2. There are 18 residues in the CDR3. Trimming cost V 5 bases and J 3 bases; bases outside gene matches: 13. Per germline, CDR1 SGHNT and CDR2 YENEEA. The CDR3 DNA is TGTGCCAGCAGCCCATCGGCTAGCGGGAGAAATTACTACAATGAGCAGTTCTTC. Translated, it gives CASSPSASGRNYYNEQFF.

The chain is built from TRBV18 and TRBJ1-2, with 7 nucleotides matching TRBD1. CDR3 size: 16 residues. The germline V gene encodes CDR1 KGHSH and CDR2 LQKENI. V dropped 1 base and J dropped 0; count of bases not matched to a gene: 5. The DNA for the CDR3 is TGTGCCAGCTCACCACGTAGACAGGGCTCTAACTATGGCTACACCTTC. This codes for CASSPRRQGSNYGYTF.

V is TRBV5-6 and J is TRBJ2-7, with D possibly matching TRBD1 (5 bases). The germline gives CDR1 SGHDT, CDR2 YYEEEE. Trimming stripped 5 bases from V and 3 bases from J, with 9 bases between. The CDR3 length is 12 residues. The chain's CDR3 is CASSTQGYEQYF. DNA for the CDR3: TGTGCCAGCAGTACCCAGGGCTACGAGCAGTACTTC. The full variable domain, with the rest looked up from reference TRBV5-6 and TRBJ2-7, is DAGVTQSPTHLIKTRGQQVTLRCSPKSGHDTVSWYQQALGQGPQFIFQYYEEEERQRGNFPDRFSGHQFPNYSSELNVNALLLGDSALYLCASSTQGYEQYFGPGTRLTVT.

This sequence joins TRBV10-3 and TRBJ2-3, with D possibly being TRBD1 or TRBD2 (5 bases each). Deletions cut 0 bases from V and 2 bases from J, with 9 bases between. There are 15 residues in the CDR3. Germline CDR1 and CDR2: ENHRY and SYGVKD. The CDR3 sequence: CAISESRGDTDTQYF. CDR3 coding DNA: TGTGCCATCAGTGAGTCGAGAGGGGACACAGATACGCAGTATTTT.

The chain uses TRBV5-1 and TRBJ2-7; 12 bases match TRBD1. Germline V gene data show CDR1 as SGHRS and CDR2 as YFSETQ. V lost 1 base to trimming and J lost 6 bases; unmatched junction nucleotides: 11. The CDR3 has 17 amino acids. The CDR3 coding sequence is TGCGCCAGCAGCTTGTCGGGACAGGGGGCCCAGGGGGGCGAGCAGTACTTC. As protein: CASSLSGQGAQGGEQYF.

This clone was observed a few times. V is TRBV6-1 and J is TRBJ2-7; 11 bases fit TRBD1. The germline V gene encodes CDR1 MNHNS and CDR2 SASEGT. Trimming took 7 bases from V and 5 from J; bases not matched to a gene: 7. The CDR3 has 14 amino acids. Here the CDR3 reads CASTHRTGGNEQYF. CDR3 sequence (DNA): TGTGCCAGCACACATCGGACAGGGGGCAACGAGCAGTACTTC.

This CDR3 is CASSIDSGPSYEQYF. The CDR3 DNA is TGTGCCAGTAGTATAGATTCGGGACCCTCCTACGAGCAGTACTTC. This chain connects TRBV19 to TRBJ2-7; tentatively, D is TRBD1 or TRBD2 (5 bases each). CDR1 is LNHDA and CDR2 is SQIVND in the germline V gene (reference sequence). The CDR3 runs to 15 residues. Trimming removed 0 bases from V and 0 bases from J, with 9 bases in between.

The V call is TRBV5-4, the J call TRBJ2-7; D perhaps matches TRBD2 (5 bases). The V end was cut by 4 bases, the J end by 2 bases, with 13 bases between. CDR3 length: 14 amino acids. Germline CDR1 is SGHNT and CDR2 is YYREEE (reference sequence). The CDR3 protein is CASSPPAGAYEQYF. The CDR3 region has the DNA TGTGCCAGCAGCCCTCCCGCGGGTGCCTACGAGCAGTACTTC.

This clone was counted only a few times. The chain joins TRBV30 to TRBJ1-5; 10 nucleotides agree with TRBD1. J was trimmed by 2 bases and V by 5 bases; bases with no gene match: 0. The germline gives CDR1 GTSNPN, CDR2 SVGIG (reference sequence). This CDR3 spans 13 amino acids. The CDR3 DNA follows: TGTGCCTGGGACAGGGGGCGCAATCAGCCCCAGCATTTT. This codes for CAWDRGRNQPQHF.

V and J are TRBV28 and TRBJ1-3; D perhaps matches TRBD1 (6 bases). CDR1 MDHEN and CDR2 SYDVKM come from the germline V gene. Trimming cost V 3 bases and J 0 bases, with 18 bases left between them. The CDR3 has 18 amino acids. CDR3 nucleotide sequence: TGTGCCAGCAGTTTCTTCGATAACAGGGAGAGCTCTGGAAACACCATATATTTT. Translation: CASSFFDNRESSGNTIYF.

The count of this clone is one. The chain recombines TRBV27 with TRBJ2-6; 11 bases agree with TRBD2. The J segment lost 3 bases and the V segment lost 5 bases, leaving 12 bases of the junction unmatched. The CDR3 sequence is 19 residues long. Germline V CDR1 and CDR2: MNHEY, SMNVEV (reference sequence). CDR3 loop: CASSPILLAGEDGANVLTF. DNA of the CDR3: TGTGCCAGCAGTCCTATTTTACTAGCGGGAGAAGATGGGGCCAACGTCCTGACTTTC.

V usage is TRBV19 and J usage is TRBJ2-7; TRBD1 is a possible D gene (7 bases). Between the trimmed V and J ends, which lost 5 bases and 2 bases, there was a span of 10 bases. This CDR3 has 13 residues. Germline CDR1 LNHDA, CDR2 SQIVND (reference sequence). CDR3 sequence: CASSAGQPYEQYF. For the CDR3, the DNA is TGTGCCAGTAGTGCGGGACAGCCCTACGAGCAGTACTTC.

This sequence joins TRBV6-6 and TRBJ2-7, with 7 bases matching TRBD2. This CDR3 has 15 residues. V dropped 3 bases and J dropped 2; count of bases not matched to a gene: 7. Per the germline V gene, CDR1 is MNHNY and CDR2 is SVGAGI (reference sequence). The CDR3 region has the DNA TGTGCCAGCAGTTATGCGGCTAGCGGAACCTACGAGCAGTACTTC. Translation: CASSYAASGTYEQYF.

CDR3 bases: TGTGCCAGCAGCCTCTTGAATGAGCAGTTCTTC. Protein sequence: CASSLLNEQFF. The rearrangement joins TRBV14 to TRBJ2-1; unclear D gene. The V end lost 4 bases, the J end lost 7 bases, and 5 bases lay between the germline ends. CDR3 length: 11 amino acids. Germline loops: CDR1 SGHDN, CDR2 FVKESK.

The CDR3 coding sequence is TGTGCCAGCACTCTCGGATCGGGGGACCGGGAGACCCAGTACTTC. This codes for CASTLGSGDRETQYF. The chain joins TRBV6-5 to TRBJ2-5; the D gene is possibly TRBD2 (6 bases). The CDR3 consists of 15 residues. The germline V and J ends were trimmed by 7 bases and 5 bases, with 20 bases remaining between them. CDR1 is MNHEY, CDR2 SVGAGI, per germline.